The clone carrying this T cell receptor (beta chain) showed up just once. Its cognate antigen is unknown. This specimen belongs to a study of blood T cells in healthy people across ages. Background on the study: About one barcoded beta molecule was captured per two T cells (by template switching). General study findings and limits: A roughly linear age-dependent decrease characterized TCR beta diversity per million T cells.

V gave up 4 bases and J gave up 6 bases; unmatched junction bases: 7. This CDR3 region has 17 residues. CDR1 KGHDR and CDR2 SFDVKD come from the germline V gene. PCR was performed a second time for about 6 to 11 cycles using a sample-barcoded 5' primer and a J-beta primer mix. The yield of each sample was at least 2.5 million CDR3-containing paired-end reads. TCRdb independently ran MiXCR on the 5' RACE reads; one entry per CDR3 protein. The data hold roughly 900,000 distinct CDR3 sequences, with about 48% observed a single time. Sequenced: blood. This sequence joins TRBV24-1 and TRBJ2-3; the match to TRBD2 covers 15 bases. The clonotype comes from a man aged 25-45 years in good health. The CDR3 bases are TGTGCCACCAGTGACCCCGGGACTAGCGGGGGGTCGGATACGCAGTATTTT. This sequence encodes CATSDPGTSGGSDTQYF.